This T cell receptor beta chain appears in the sequencing data of a study of blood T cell repertoires in COVID-19. About the research overall: Both acute and convalescent COVID-19 samples were obtained from the United States, Italy and Spain. In each case, the material was cDNA or gDNA derived from T cells, B-cell-depleted T cells, or PBMCs.

In the original analysis: Estimates of nucleated cell counts were drawn from the amplification of reference gene primers. Libraries were prepared by immunoSEQ multiplex PCR; TCRdb keeps only in-frame clonotypes and omits some of them. The V and J calls and the clone size are those of that table, but D and trimming were determined from the DNA. The repertoire holds some 220,000 clones, with approximately 80% as singletons. Germline values: CDR1 SGHVS, CDR2 FNYEAQ. The V end was cut by 5 bases, the J end by 0 bases, with 13 bases between. This CDR3 has 15 residues. The source material was peripheral blood. V usage is TRBV7-6 and J usage is TRBJ1-1; D gene ambiguous. This clonotype originated in a woman aged 60-75 years who had recovered from COVID-19. CDR3 nucleotide sequence: TGTGCCAGCAGCGCCGGGGAAGGGATGAACACTGAAGCTTTCTTT. It translates to CASSAGEGMNTEAFF.